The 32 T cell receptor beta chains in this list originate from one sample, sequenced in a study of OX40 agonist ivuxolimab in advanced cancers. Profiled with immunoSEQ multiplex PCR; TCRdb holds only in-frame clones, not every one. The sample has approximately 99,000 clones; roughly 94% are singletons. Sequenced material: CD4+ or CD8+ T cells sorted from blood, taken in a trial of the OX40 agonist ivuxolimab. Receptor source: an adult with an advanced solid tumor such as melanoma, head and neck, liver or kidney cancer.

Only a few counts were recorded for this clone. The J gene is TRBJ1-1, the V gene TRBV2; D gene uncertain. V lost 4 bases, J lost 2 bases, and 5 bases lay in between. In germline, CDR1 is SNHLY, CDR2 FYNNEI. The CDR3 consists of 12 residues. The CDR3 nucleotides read TGTGCCAGCAGTGCCAGTAACACTGAAGCTTTCTTT. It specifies CASSASNTEAFF.

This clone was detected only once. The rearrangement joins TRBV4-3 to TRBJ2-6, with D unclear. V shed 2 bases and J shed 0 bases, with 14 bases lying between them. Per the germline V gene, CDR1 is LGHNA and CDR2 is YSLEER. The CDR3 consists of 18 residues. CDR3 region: CASSQSPPRVSGANVLTF. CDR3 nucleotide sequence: TGCGCCAGCAGCCAAAGCCCCCCAAGGGTCTCTGGGGCCAACGTCCTGACTTTC.

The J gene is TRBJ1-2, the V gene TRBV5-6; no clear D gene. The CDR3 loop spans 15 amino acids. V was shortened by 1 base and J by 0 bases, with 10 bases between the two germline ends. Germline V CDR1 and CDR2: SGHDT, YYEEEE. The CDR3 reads CASSLIRVANYGYTF. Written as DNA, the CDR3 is TGTGCCAGCAGCTTGATCCGAGTGGCTAACTATGGCTACACCTTC.

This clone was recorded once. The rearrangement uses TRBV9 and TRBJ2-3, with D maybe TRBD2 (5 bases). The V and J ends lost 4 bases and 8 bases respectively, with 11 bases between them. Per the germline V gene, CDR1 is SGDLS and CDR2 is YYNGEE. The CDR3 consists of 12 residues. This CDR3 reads CASSLGAGTQYF. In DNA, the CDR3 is TGTGCCAGCAGCTTAGGTGCGGGTACGCAGTATTTT.

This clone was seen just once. In DNA, the CDR3 is TGTGCCAGCAGTTACCCCGCCGGGAGCTCTGGAAACACCATATATTTT. This encodes CASSYPAGSSGNTIYF. The chain uses TRBV6-6 and TRBJ1-3; D unresolved. The CDR3 is 16 amino acids. The V end was cut by 2 bases, the J end by 0 bases, with 11 bases between. In germline, CDR1 is MNHNY, CDR2 SVGAGI (reference sequence).

The DNA of the CDR3 is TGTGCCAGCAGTTGGGACATTAACACTGAAGCTTTCTTT. Its protein product is CASSWDINTEAFF. The chain uses TRBV6-5 and TRBJ1-1; the D gene is possibly TRBD1 (6 bases). This CDR3 is built from 13 residues. CDR1 and CDR2 (germline): MNHEY, SVGAGI. Deletions cut 4 bases from V and 2 bases from J, with 8 bases between.

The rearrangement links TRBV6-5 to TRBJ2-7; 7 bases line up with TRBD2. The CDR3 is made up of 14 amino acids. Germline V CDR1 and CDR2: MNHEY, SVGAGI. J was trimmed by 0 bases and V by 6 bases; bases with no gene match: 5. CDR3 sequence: CASRGTGGSYEQYF. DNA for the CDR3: TGTGCCAGCAGAGGGACGGGGGGCTCCTACGAGCAGTACTTC.

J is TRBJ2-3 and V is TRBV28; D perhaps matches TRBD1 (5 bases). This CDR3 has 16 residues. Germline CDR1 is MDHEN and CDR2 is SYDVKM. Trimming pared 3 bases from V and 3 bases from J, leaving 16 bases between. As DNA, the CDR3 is TGTGCCAGCAGTTTTCGTTGGCAGGGCGATACAGATACGCAGTATTTT. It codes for CASSFRWQGDTDTQYF.

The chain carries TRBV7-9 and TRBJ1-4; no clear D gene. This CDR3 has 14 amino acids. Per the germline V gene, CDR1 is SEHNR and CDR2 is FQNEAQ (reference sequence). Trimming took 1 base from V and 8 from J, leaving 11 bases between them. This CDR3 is CASSLGNPREKLFF. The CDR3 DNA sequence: TGTGCCAGCAGCTTAGGTAACCCCAGGGAAAAACTGTTTTTT. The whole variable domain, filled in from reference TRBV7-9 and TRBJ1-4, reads DTGVSQNPRHKITKRGQNVTFRCDPISEHNRLYWYRQTLGQGPEFLTYFQNEAQLEKSRLLSDRFSAERPKGSFSTLEIQRTEQGDSAMYLCASSLGNPREKLFFGSGTQLSVL.

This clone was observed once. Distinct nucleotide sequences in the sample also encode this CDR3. CDR3 amino acids: CASSLVGGPSTDTQYF. For the CDR3, the DNA is TGCGCCAGCAGCTTGGTAGGCGGGCCTAGCACAGATACGCAGTATTTT. The gene calls are TRBV5-1 and TRBJ2-3; possible D gene TRBD2, 5 bases. Germline V CDR1 and CDR2: SGHRS, YFSETQ. There are 16 residues in the CDR3. Trimming left V 0 bases short and J 0 bases short, with 11 bases between.

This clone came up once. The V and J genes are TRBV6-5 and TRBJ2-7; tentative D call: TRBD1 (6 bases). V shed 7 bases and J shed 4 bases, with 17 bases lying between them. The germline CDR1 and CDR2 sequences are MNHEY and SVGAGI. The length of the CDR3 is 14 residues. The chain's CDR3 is CASNKIQGGYEQYF. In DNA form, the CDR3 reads TGTGCCAGCAATAAGATACAGGGTGGGTACGAGCAGTACTTC.

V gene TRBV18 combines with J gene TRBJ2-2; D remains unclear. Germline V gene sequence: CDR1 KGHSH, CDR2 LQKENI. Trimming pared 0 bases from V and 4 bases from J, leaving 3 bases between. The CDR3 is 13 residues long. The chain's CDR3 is CASSPPGTGELFF. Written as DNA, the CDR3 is TGTGCCAGCTCACCACCGGGCACCGGGGAGCTGTTTTTT.

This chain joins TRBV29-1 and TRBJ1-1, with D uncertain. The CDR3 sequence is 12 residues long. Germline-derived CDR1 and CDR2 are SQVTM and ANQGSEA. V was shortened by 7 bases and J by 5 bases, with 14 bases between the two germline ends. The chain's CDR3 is CSARGLGTEAFF. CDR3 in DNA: TGCAGCGCCCGAGGGCTTGGGACTGAAGCTTTCTTT.

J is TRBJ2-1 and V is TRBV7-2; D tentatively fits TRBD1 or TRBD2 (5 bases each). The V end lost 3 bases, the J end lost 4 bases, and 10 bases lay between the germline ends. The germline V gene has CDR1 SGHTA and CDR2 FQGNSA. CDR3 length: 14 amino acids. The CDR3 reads CASSFGREYNEQFF. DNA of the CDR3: TGTGCCAGCAGCTTCGGCAGGGAGTACAATGAGCAGTTCTTC.

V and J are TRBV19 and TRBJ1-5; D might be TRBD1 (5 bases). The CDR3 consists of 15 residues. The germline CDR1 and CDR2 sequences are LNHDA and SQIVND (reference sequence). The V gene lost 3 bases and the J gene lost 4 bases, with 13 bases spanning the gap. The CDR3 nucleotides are TGTGCCAGTAGTATGGGCGGAGGGGTTAATCAGCCCCAGCATTTT. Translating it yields CASSMGGGVNQPQHF. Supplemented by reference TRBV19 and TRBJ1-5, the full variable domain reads DGGITQSPKYLFRKEGQNVTLSCEQNLNHDAMYWYRQDPGQGLRLIYYSQIVNDFQKGDIAEGYSVSREKKESFPLTVTSAQKNPTAFYLCASSMGGGVNQPQHFGDGTRLSIL.

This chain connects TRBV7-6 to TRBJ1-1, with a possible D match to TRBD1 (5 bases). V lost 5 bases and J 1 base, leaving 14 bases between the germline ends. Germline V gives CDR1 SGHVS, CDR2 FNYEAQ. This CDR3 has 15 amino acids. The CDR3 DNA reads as TGTGCCAGCAGCCGCCGTAGCGGGGGGAACACTGAAGCTTTCTTT. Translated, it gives CASSRRSGGNTEAFF.

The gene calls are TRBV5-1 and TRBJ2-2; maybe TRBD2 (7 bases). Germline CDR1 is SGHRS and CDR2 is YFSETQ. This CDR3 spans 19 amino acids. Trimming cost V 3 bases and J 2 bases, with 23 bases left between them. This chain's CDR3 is CASSYRPIAGAGNTGELFF. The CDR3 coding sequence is TGCGCCAGCAGCTACCGACCTATCGCGGGGGCCGGTAACACCGGGGAGCTGTTTTTT.

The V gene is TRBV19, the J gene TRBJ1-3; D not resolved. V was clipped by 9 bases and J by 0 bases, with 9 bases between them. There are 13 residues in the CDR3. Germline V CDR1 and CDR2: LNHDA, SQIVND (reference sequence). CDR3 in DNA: TGTGCCAGCTCCGAAAGCTCTGGAAACACCATATATTTT. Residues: CASSESSGNTIYF. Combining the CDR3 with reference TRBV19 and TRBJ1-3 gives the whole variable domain DGGITQSPKYLFRKEGQNVTLSCEQNLNHDAMYWYRQDPGQGLRLIYYSQIVNDFQKGDIAEGYSVSREKKESFPLTVTSAQKNPTAFYLCASSESSGNTIYFGEGSWLTVV.

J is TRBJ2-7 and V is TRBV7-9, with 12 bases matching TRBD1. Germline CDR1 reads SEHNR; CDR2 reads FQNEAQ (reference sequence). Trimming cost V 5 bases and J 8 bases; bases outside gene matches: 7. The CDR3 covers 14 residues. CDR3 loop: CASSAGTGGGKQYF. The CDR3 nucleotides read TGTGCCAGCAGCGCGGGGACAGGGGGCGGCAAGCAGTACTTC.

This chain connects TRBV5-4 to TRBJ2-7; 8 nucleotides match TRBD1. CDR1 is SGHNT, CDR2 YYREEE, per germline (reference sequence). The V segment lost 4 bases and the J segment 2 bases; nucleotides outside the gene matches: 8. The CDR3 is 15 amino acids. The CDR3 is CASSQSLTGAYEQYF. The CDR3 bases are TGTGCCAGCAGCCAGTCACTGACAGGGGCCTACGAGCAGTACTTC.

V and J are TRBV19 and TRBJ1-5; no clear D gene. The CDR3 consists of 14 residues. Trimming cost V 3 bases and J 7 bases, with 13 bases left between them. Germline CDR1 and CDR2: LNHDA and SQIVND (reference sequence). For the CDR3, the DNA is TGTGCCAGTAGTATGACCCCCTGGGGACAGCCCCAGCATTTT. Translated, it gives CASSMTPWGQPQHF. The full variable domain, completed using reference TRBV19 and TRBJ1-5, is DGGITQSPKYLFRKEGQNVTLSCEQNLNHDAMYWYRQDPGQGLRLIYYSQIVNDFQKGDIAEGYSVSREKKESFPLTVTSAQKNPTAFYLCASSMTPWGQPQHFGDGTRLSIL.

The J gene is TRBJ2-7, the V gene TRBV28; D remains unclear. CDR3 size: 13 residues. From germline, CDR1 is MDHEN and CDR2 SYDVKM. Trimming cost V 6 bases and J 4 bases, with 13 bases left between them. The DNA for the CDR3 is TGTGCCAGCAGCCGGGCCCCGGGTTACGAGCAGTACTTC. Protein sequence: CASSRAPGYEQYF.

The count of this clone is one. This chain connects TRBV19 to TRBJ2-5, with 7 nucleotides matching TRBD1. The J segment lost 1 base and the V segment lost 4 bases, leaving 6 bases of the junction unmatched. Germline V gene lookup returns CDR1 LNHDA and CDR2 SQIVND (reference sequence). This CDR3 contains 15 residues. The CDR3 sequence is CASSRQGGGQETQYF. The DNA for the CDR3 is TGTGCCAGTAGTAGACAGGGTGGAGGCCAAGAGACCCAGTACTTC. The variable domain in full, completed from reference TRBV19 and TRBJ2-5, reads DGGITQSPKYLFRKEGQNVTLSCEQNLNHDAMYWYRQDPGQGLRLIYYSQIVNDFQKGDIAEGYSVSREKKESFPLTVTSAQKNPTAFYLCASSRQGGGQETQYFGPGTRLLVL.

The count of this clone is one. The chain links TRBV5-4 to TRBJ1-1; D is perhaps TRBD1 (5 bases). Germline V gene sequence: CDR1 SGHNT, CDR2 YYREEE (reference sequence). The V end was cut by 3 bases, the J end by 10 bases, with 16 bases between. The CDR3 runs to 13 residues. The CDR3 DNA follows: TGTGCCAGCAGCTCAGAGACCCTGGGGGGAGCTTTCTTT. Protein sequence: CASSSETLGGAFF.

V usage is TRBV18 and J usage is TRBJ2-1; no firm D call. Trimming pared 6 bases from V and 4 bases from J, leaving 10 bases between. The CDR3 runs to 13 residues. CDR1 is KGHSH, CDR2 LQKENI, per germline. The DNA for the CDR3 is TGTGCCAGCTCTTGGCAGGATTACAATGAGCAGTTCTTC. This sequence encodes CASSWQDYNEQFF.

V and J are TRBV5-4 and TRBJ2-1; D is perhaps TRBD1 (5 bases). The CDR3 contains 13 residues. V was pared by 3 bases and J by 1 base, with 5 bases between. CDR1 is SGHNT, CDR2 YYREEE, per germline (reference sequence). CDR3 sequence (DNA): TGTGCCAGCAGCTGGACATCCTACAATGAGCAGTTCTTC. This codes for CASSWTSYNEQFF.

The CDR3 protein is CATRRGTQTGELFF. In DNA form, the CDR3 reads TGTGCCACCCGTCGGGGGACACAAACCGGGGAGCTGTTTTTT. This chain connects TRBV19 to TRBJ2-2; D is tentatively TRBD1 or TRBD2 (6 bases each). V lost 10 bases and J 5 bases, leaving 17 bases between the germline ends. From germline, CDR1 is LNHDA and CDR2 SQIVND (reference sequence). This CDR3 has 14 residues.

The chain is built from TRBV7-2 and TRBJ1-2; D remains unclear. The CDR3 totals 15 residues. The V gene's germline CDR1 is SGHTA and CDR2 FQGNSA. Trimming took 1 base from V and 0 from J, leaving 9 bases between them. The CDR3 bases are TGTGCCAGCAGCTTAGTATTTACCACTAACTATGGCTACACCTTC. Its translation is CASSLVFTTNYGYTF.

The CDR3 reads CASSQVLAGGPTYEQYF. For the CDR3, the DNA is TGTGCCAGCAGCCAAGTGCTAGCGGGAGGGCCAACCTACGAGCAGTACTTC. This sequence joins TRBV4-2 and TRBJ2-7; 12 bases are shared with TRBD2. Germline CDR1 is LGHNA and CDR2 is YNFKEQ. The CDR3 covers 17 residues. Unmatched junction bases numbered 6, after V lost 1 base and J lost 2 bases.

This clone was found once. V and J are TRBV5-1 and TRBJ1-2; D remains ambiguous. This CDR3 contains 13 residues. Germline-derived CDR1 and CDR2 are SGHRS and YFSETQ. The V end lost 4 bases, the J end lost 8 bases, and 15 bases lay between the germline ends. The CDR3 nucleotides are TGCGCCAGCAGCCATGACCCTGGGCGCGGCTACACCTTC. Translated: CASSHDPGRGYTF.

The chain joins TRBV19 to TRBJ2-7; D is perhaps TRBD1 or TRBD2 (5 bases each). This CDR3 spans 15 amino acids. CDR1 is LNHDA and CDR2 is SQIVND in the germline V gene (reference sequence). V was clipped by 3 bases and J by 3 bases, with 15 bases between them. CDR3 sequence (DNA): TGTGCCAGTAGTATCGACGGGACGGATAACTACGAGCAGTACTTC. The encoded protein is CASSIDGTDNYEQYF.

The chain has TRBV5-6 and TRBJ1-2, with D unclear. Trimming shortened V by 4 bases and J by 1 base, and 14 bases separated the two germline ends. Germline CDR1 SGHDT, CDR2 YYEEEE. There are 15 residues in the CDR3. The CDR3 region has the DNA TGTGCCAGCAGCGGGCGACGGCGAGGTAACTATGGCTACACCTTC. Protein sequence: CASSGRRRGNYGYTF.